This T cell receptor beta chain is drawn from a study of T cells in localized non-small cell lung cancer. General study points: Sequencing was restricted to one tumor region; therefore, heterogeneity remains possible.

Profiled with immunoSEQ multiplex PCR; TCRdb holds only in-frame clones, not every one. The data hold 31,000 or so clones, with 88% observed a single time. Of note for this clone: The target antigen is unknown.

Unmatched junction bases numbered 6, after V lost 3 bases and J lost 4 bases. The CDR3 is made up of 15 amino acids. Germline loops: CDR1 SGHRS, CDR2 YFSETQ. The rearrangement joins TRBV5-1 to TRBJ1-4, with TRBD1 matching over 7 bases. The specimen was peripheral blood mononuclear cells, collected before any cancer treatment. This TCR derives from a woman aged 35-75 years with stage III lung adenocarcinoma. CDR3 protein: CASSSVGTDNEKLFF. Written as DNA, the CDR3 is TGCGCCAGCAGCTCGGTCGGGACAGATAATGAAAAACTGTTTTTT.